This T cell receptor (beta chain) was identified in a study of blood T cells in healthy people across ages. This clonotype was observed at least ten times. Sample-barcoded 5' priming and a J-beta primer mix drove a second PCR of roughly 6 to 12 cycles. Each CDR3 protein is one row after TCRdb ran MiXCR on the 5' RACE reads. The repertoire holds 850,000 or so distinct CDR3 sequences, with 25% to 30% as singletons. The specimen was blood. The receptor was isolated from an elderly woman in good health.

The CDR3 region has the DNA TGTGCCACCAGCAGAGAGACCCAGGGGGCTTATGGCTACACCTTC. It encodes CATSRETQGAYGYTF. The chain has TRBV15 and TRBJ1-2; 8 bases match TRBD1. Germline assignment: CDR1 LNHNV and CDR2 YYDKDF (reference sequence). This CDR3 is 15 amino acids long. The trim removed 0 bases at V and 5 bases at J, leaving 5 bases unmatched.